The 28 T cell receptor beta chains below were found in one sample sequenced in a study of cytomegalovirus exposure and HLA in healthy donors (dated by TCRdb to 2015 to 2018). The library was made by the immunoSEQ multiplex PCR assay. The multiplex PCR relied on a mix of 60 forward primers for TCR Vbeta segments and 13 reverse primers for TCR Jbeta segments. The table was pulled from immuneACCESS by TCRdb, which kept in-frame rearrangements only. Such tables lose some clones; where checked, under half of the loss comes from unresolved V genes, and the rest has no known cause. In this sample the table shows 200,000 or so clones, 75% to 85% of which occur a single time. The ten largest make up 6.5% of the sample. The sample was PBMCs. Source of these receptors: a woman between 45 and 60 years old in good health and CMV-seropositive.

The V gene is TRBV6-6, the J gene TRBJ2-7; 11 nucleotides match TRBD2. The CDR3 has 16 residues. V shed 6 bases, J shed 1 base, and the junction held 8 bases outside the gene matches. Per germline, CDR1 MNHNY and CDR2 SVGAGI (reference sequence). In nucleotides, the CDR3 is TGTGCCAGCAGCCCCGGGACTAGCGGCGCTTCCTACGAGCAGTACTTC. Translating it yields CASSPGTSGASYEQYF.

This chain links TRBV15 with TRBJ2-1; perhaps TRBD2 as D (5 bases). The V gene lost 3 bases and the J gene lost 0 bases, with 12 bases spanning the gap. CDR1 and CDR2 from the germline V gene are LNHNV and YYDKDF (reference sequence). The CDR3 spans 16 residues. Here the CDR3 reads CATSRLWSGSYNEQFF. CDR3 DNA sequence: TGTGCCACCAGCAGGCTTTGGAGCGGCTCCTACAATGAGCAGTTCTTC.

The genes are TRBV10-3 and TRBJ1-4, with a possible D match to TRBD1 (5 bases). The CDR3 contains 14 residues. The ends were cut back, 6 bases at V and 6 bases at J, with 14 bases in the middle. Germline CDR1 is ENHRY and CDR2 is SYGVKD. CDR3 nucleotides: TGTGCCATCAGCGGGGGAGGGTCGGATGAAAAACTGTTTTTT. It translates to CAISGGGSDEKLFF.

CDR3 bases: TGTGCCACCAGCAGAGGGGCGGACAGCGACAATGAGCAGTTCTTC. The encoded protein is CATSRGADSDNEQFF. The chain recombines TRBV15 with TRBJ2-1, with a tentative D call TRBD1 (6 bases). The germline gives CDR1 LNHNV, CDR2 YYDKDF (reference sequence). The CDR3 consists of 15 residues. Trimming left V 1 base short and J 5 bases short, with 12 bases between. Full variable domain (missing parts from reference TRBV15 and TRBJ2-1): DAMVIQNPRYQVTQFGKPVTLSCSQTLNHNVMYWYQQKSSQAPKLLFHYYDKDFNNEADTPDNFQSRRPNTSFCFLDIRSPGLGDTAMYLCATSRGADSDNEQFFGPGTRLTVL.

CDR3 in DNA: TGCGCCAGCAGCCAGATCTCGACAGGGGGGAATCAGCCCCAGCATTTT. The encoded protein is CASSQISTGGNQPQHF. This rearrangement joins TRBV4-1 to TRBJ1-5; 9 nucleotides agree with TRBD1. The CDR3 has 16 residues. J was trimmed by 4 bases and V by 3 bases; bases with no gene match: 7. CDR1 and CDR2 (germline): MGHRA, YSYEKL.

This clone has just one count. The J gene is TRBJ2-5, the V gene TRBV2; D possibly corresponds to TRBD1 (5 bases). TRBJ2-7 explains the end of the DNA better; the J call may be wrong. Germline-derived CDR1 and CDR2 are SNHLY and FYNNEI. The CDR3 has 15 amino acids. CDR3 in amino acids: CASTLYAGPTYEQYF. The CDR3 DNA reads TGTGCCAGCACCTTGTACGCAGGGCCAACCTACGAGCAGTACTTC.

The chain employs TRBV7-9 and TRBJ2-7, with D uncertain. The ends were cut back, 2 bases at V and 6 bases at J, with 8 bases in the middle. Germline CDR1 SEHNR, CDR2 FQNEAQ (reference sequence). This CDR3 has 12 amino acids. The CDR3 region has the DNA TGTGCCAGCAGCTTATTTGGAGCCGAGCAGTACTTC. This sequence encodes CASSLFGAEQYF.

V usage is TRBV6-5 and J usage is TRBJ1-1, with D unresolved. Trimming left V 0 bases short and J 6 bases short, with 8 bases between. Germline V gene data show CDR1 as MNHEY and CDR2 as SVGAGI. This CDR3 has 13 residues. The CDR3 reads CASSYSYGAEAFF. The DNA of the CDR3 is TGTGCCAGCAGTTACTCGTACGGGGCTGAAGCTTTCTTT.

The chain joins TRBV28 to TRBJ2-5; 8 bases agree with TRBD1. Unmatched junction bases numbered 4, after V lost 6 bases and J lost 4 bases. The CDR3 contains 13 residues. Germline assignment: CDR1 MDHEN and CDR2 SYDVKM. CDR3 residues: CASRDRARETQYF. Written as DNA, the CDR3 is TGTGCCAGCAGGGACAGGGCTAGAGAGACCCAGTACTTC.

For this clone: At one end the junction does not follow the germline gene, possibly because of a read error. This chain links TRBV7-9 with TRBJ1-6; TRBD1 is a possible D gene (5 bases). This CDR3 is built from 15 residues. Germline values: CDR1 SEHNR, CDR2 FQNEAQ (reference sequence). The DNA for the CDR3 is TGTTCCAGCAGCCCTCGGGACTCGAGGGACTCACCCCTCCACTTT. Translating gives CSSSPRDSRDSPLHF. The variable domain in full, completed from reference TRBV7-9 and TRBJ1-6, reads DTGVSQNPRHKITKRGQNVTFRCDPISEHNRLYWYRQTLGQGPEFLTYFQNEAQLEKSRLLSDRFSAERPKGSFSTLEIQRTEQGDSAMYLCSSSPRDSRDSPLHFGNGTRLTVT.

The chain carries TRBV9 and TRBJ2-2; D perhaps matches TRBD2 (6 bases). Deletions cut 3 bases from V and 6 bases from J, with 12 bases between. This CDR3 spans 14 amino acids. The germline V gene encodes CDR1 SGDLS and CDR2 YYNGEE. The CDR3 region is CASSGPGDAGELFF. The CDR3 nucleotides read TGTGCCAGCAGCGGCCCGGGGGACGCCGGGGAGCTGTTTTTT.

The rearrangement uses TRBV6-5 and TRBJ2-1; a weak D match, TRBD1 (6 bases). Trimming cost V 5 bases and J 6 bases, with 17 bases left between them. Germline CDR1 reads MNHEY; CDR2 reads SVGAGI. The CDR3 length is 15 residues. The CDR3 is CASSITGRRPNEQFF. The CDR3 coding sequence is TGTGCCAGCAGTATAACAGGGAGACGGCCCAATGAGCAGTTCTTC.

The V and J genes are TRBV9 and TRBJ2-7; D remains ambiguous. V was cut by 3 bases and J by 0 bases, with 10 bases left in between. The length of the CDR3 is 14 residues. CDR1 SGDLS and CDR2 YYNGEE come from the germline V gene. Here the CDR3 DNA reads TGTGCCAGCAGCGAGCAGGCCTACTCCTACGAGCAGTACTTC. Protein sequence: CASSEQAYSYEQYF. Based on the CDR3 plus reference TRBV9 and TRBJ2-7, the full variable domain is DSGVTQTPKHLITATGQRVTLRCSPRSGDLSVYWYQQSLDQGLQFLIQYYNGEERAKGNILERFSAQQFPDLHSELNLSSLELGDSALYFCASSEQAYSYEQYFGPGTRLTVT.

This clone came up once. This sequence joins TRBV7-9 and TRBJ2-7; TRBD1 is a possible D gene (6 bases). The CDR3 is made up of 14 amino acids. V was trimmed by 2 bases and J by 3 bases, leaving 11 bases between them. The germline V gene encodes CDR1 SEHNR and CDR2 FQNEAQ (reference sequence). DNA for the CDR3: TGTGCCAGCAGCTTATGGGGGCGCGACTACGAGCAGTACTTC. Translation: CASSLWGRDYEQYF.

The chain joins TRBV2 to TRBJ2-5; 7 bases map to TRBD2. The CDR3 runs 14 residues. CDR1 and CDR2 (germline): SNHLY, FYNNEI. V lost 7 bases, J lost 2 bases, and 7 bases stayed unmatched. The CDR3, as DNA: TGTGCCAGCAAATCTAGCGGCGCTCAAGAGACCCAGTACTTC. Protein sequence: CASKSSGAQETQYF.

This chain links TRBV19 with TRBJ2-3, with a possible D match to TRBD1 (6 bases). From germline, CDR1 is LNHDA and CDR2 SQIVND (reference sequence). V was shortened by 4 bases and J by 1 base, with 9 bases between the two germline ends. The CDR3 contains 14 residues. The chain's CDR3 is CASSTGARTDTQYF. In DNA form, the CDR3 reads TGTGCCAGTAGTACAGGGGCTCGCACAGATACGCAGTATTTT.

The chain couples TRBV5-1 to TRBJ2-5; D is possibly TRBD2 (6 bases). The V gene's germline CDR1 is SGHRS and CDR2 YFSETQ. Trimming pared 0 bases from V and 1 base from J, leaving 10 bases between. The CDR3 sequence is 15 residues long. DNA for the CDR3: TGCGCCAGCAGCTTGGCCGTAGCGGTCCAAGAGACCCAGTACTTC. This translates into CASSLAVAVQETQYF.

This clone has a single count. The V call is TRBV6-1, the J call TRBJ2-1, with 11 bases lining up with TRBD1. This CDR3 spans 14 amino acids. The trim removed 7 bases at V and 7 bases at J, leaving 6 bases unmatched. Germline V gives CDR1 MNHNS, CDR2 SASEGT. In DNA, the CDR3 is TGTGCCAGCATCCCGGACAGGGGGCTAAATGAGCAGTTCTTC. Translating it yields CASIPDRGLNEQFF.

This clone has just a few counts. The chain combines TRBV19 with TRBJ1-2; 9 bases agree with TRBD1. After removal of 7 bases from V and 4 bases from J, the junction contained 4 bases not matched to a gene. Germline loops: CDR1 LNHDA, CDR2 SQIVND (reference sequence). The CDR3 totals 13 residues. CDR3 in DNA: TGTGCCAGTATGGGACAGGGAGCCTATGGCTACACCTTC. Translation: CASMGQGAYGYTF.

With respect to this clone: One end of the junction is discordant with germline, which a read error may explain. The genes are TRBV5-6 and TRBJ2-4, with a weak D call TRBD1 (5 bases). Germline CDR1 and CDR2: SGHDT and YYEEEE. The CDR3 is made up of 14 amino acids. In DNA form, the CDR3 reads TGTGCCGGCAGCGATACAGGTATATCCGACATTCAGTACTTC. Residues: CAGSDTGISDIQYF. The variable domain in full, completed from reference TRBV5-6 and TRBJ2-4, reads DAGVTQSPTHLIKTRGQQVTLRCSPKSGHDTVSWYQQALGQGPQFIFQYYEEEERQRGNFPDRFSGHQFPNYSSELNVNALLLGDSALYLCAGSDTGISDIQYFGAGTRLSVL.

Worth noting for this clone: This same CDR3 is encoded by further DNA sequences in the sample. The genes are TRBV28 and TRBJ1-2, with a possible D match to TRBD1 (6 bases). Trimming cost V 4 bases and J 4 bases, with 10 bases left between them. CDR3 size: 13 residues. CDR1 is MDHEN and CDR2 is SYDVKM in the germline V gene. The CDR3 bases are TGTGCCAGCAGTTCGGACAGAGTCTATGGCTACACCTTC. The encoded protein is CASSSDRVYGYTF.

This clone was seen only a few times. This chain joins TRBV6-1 and TRBJ2-5; 9 bases agree with TRBD1. TRBJ2-7 matches the DNA end more closely, so the J call is doubtful. The CDR3 runs to 14 residues. Germline lookup yields CDR1 MNHNS and CDR2 SASEGT. This CDR3 is CASSPPGQGYEQYF. CDR3 nucleotide sequence: TGTGCCAGCAGCCCGCCGGGACAGGGCTACGAGCAGTACTTC.

The gene calls are TRBV4-3 and TRBJ2-5; TRBD2 matches at 8 bases. With 0 bases clipped from V and 3 bases from J, the junction kept 12 bases outside the gene matches. The V gene's germline CDR1 is LGHNA and CDR2 YSLEER. This CDR3 spans 18 amino acids. CDR3 sequence (DNA): TGCGCCAGCAGCCAAGACCCCTCCGGGGGCGGGGGGAAAGAGACCCAGTACTTC. As protein: CASSQDPSGGGGKETQYF.

The chain couples TRBV28 to TRBJ1-5, with a weak D call TRBD1 (6 bases). Trimming left V 2 bases short and J 2 bases short, with 7 bases between. CDR3 length: 14 residues. CDR1 and CDR2 (germline): MDHEN, SYDVKM. The CDR3 DNA sequence: TGTGCCAGCAGTTTAGGGGGCGGCAATCAGCCCCAGCATTTT. This encodes CASSLGGGNQPQHF.

The V gene is TRBV28, the J gene TRBJ2-7, with 8 bases matching TRBD2. Germline CDR1 MDHEN, CDR2 SYDVKM. The CDR3 is 14 residues long. The V gene end was trimmed by 4 bases and the J gene end by 7 bases; junction bases not matched to a gene: 9. CDR3 DNA: TGTGCCAGCAGTTCGGGAGGGGACCCTAGGGAGCAGTACTTC. It is translated as CASSSGGDPREQYF.

The chain uses TRBV5-4 and TRBJ1-1, with TRBD1 matching 8 bases. Germline V gives CDR1 SGHNT, CDR2 YYREEE (reference sequence). The CDR3 has 14 residues. After removal of 4 bases from V and 5 bases from J, the junction contained 7 bases not matched to a gene. CDR3: CASSETGVGTEAFF. The CDR3, as DNA: TGTGCCAGCAGCGAGACAGGGGTAGGGACTGAAGCTTTCTTT.

The chain carries TRBV6-1 and TRBJ1-4; unclear D gene. Trimming left V 8 bases short and J 2 bases short, with 6 bases between. CDR1 is MNHNS and CDR2 is SASEGT in the germline V gene. The CDR3 sequence is 12 residues long. The CDR3 here is CASAGTNEKLFF. CDR3 nucleotide sequence: TGTGCCAGCGCCGGGACTAATGAAAAACTGTTTTTT.

This clone was counted between two and nine times. The chain is built from TRBV7-9 and TRBJ2-2; TRBD2 matches at 13 bases. The CDR3 is made up of 16 amino acids. Losses at the gene ends were 4 bases for V and 7 bases for J; bases not matched to a gene: 6. CDR1 is SEHNR, CDR2 FQNEAQ, per germline (reference sequence). CDR3 in DNA: TGTGCCAGCAGCTGGGGGACTAGCGGGAATGGCGGGGAGCTGTTTTTT. Protein product: CASSWGTSGNGGELFF.